One and the same sample provided the 5 T cell receptor beta chains below, sequenced in a study of CD4 T cells in relation to SARS-CoV-2 and coronaviruses. These receptors have no identified antigens. Libraries were prepared by immunoSEQ multiplex PCR; TCRdb keeps only in-frame clonotypes and omits some of them. The sample yields about 22,000 clones, around four fifths seen once. Unexposed donor CD4+ T cells date from about 2011-2018, before the COVID-19 pandemic. Isolation of CD4+ T cells took place after approximately 10 days in culture. Sequenced sample: CD4+ T cells from PBMCs, cultured in vitro. These receptors came from a human donor in good health.

The J gene is TRBJ2-7, the V gene TRBV5-1; D perhaps matches TRBD2 (5 bases). CDR3 size: 18 residues. CDR1 is SGHRS, CDR2 YFSETQ, per germline. Trimming removed 0 bases from V and 1 base from J, with 20 bases in between. CDR3 DNA sequence: TGCGCCAGCAGCTTGGTGGGGAGTGTAAAAGAAATTTCCTACGAGCAGTACTTC. Translation gives CASSLVGSVKEISYEQYF.

The chain carries TRBV7-9 and TRBJ2-3; D is unresolved. The V gene's germline CDR1 is SEHNR and CDR2 FQNEAQ (reference sequence). V was cut by 4 bases and J by 2 bases, with 10 bases left in between. The CDR3 has 14 amino acids. DNA of the CDR3: TGTGCCAGCAGCTCGGTAAAATCCACAGATACGCAGTATTTT. This sequence encodes CASSSVKSTDTQYF.

The J gene is TRBJ1-1, the V gene TRBV28, with D unresolved. CDR3 length equals 13 residues. The germline V and J ends were trimmed by 9 bases and 3 bases, with 14 bases remaining between them. In germline, CDR1 is MDHEN, CDR2 SYDVKM. CDR3 amino acids: CASLGRRHTEAFF. The CDR3 nucleotides read TGTGCCAGTCTCGGGCGTCGCCACACTGAAGCTTTCTTT.

This clone was observed a handful of times. This chain uses TRBV5-1 with TRBJ2-7, with 8 bases aligning to TRBD2. Trimming took 6 bases from V and 5 from J; bases not matched to a gene: 13. The germline gives CDR1 SGHRS, CDR2 YFSETQ. The CDR3 contains 15 residues. The CDR3 nucleotides are TGCGCCAGCACGAATTTCGGGACTAGTTCCCACGAGCAGTACTTC. Residues: CASTNFGTSSHEQYF.

The chain combines TRBV25-1 with TRBJ2-5; 10 nucleotides agree with TRBD2. The V and J ends lost 6 bases and 4 bases, in that order; junction bases with no gene match: 5. The CDR3 loop spans 14 amino acids. Germline assignment: CDR1 MGHDK and CDR2 SYGVNS. The CDR3 bases are TGTGCCAGCAGCCTAGCGGGGGTCGCAGAGACCCAGTACTTC. This translates into CASSLAGVAETQYF. The entire variable domain, with the rest obtained from reference TRBV25-1 and TRBJ2-5, is as follows: EADIYQTPRYLVIGTGKKITLECSQTMGHDKMYWYQQDPGMELHLIHYSYGVNSTEKGDLSSESTVSRIRTEHFPLTLESARPSHTSQYLCASSLAGVAETQYFGPGTRLLVL.